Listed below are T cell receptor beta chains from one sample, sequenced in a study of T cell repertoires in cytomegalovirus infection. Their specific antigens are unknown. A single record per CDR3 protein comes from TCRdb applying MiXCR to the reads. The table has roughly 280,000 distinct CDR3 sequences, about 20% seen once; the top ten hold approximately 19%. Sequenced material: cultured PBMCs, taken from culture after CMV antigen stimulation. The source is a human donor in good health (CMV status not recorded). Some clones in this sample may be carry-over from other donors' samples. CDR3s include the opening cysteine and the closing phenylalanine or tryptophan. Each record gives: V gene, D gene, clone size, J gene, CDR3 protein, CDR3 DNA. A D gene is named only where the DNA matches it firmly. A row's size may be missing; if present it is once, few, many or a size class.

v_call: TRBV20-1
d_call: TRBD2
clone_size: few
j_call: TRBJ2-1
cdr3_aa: CSASSGLAGPANEQFF
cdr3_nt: TGCAGTGCTTCCTCGGGACTAGCGGGACCCGCGAATGAGCAGTTCTTC

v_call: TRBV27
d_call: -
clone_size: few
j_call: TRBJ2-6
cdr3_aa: CASSTQGTGANVLTF
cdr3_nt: TGTGCCAGCAGTACCCAGGGGACTGGGGCCAACGTCCTGACTTTC

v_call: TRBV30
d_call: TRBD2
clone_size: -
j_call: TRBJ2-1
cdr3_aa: CAWRLAGGHKAYNEQFF
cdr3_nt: TGTGCCTGGAGACTGGCGGGAGGCCATAAAGCCTACAATGAGCAGTTCTTC

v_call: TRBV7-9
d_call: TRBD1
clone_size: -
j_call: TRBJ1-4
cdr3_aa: CASSTGTGLEKLFF
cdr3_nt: TGTGCCAGCAGCACCGGGACAGGCCTTGAAAAACTGTTTTTT

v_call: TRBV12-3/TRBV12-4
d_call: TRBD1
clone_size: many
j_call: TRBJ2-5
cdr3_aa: CASSFTGGQETQYF
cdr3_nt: TGTGCCAGCAGTTTTACAGGGGGCCAAGAGACCCAGTACTTC

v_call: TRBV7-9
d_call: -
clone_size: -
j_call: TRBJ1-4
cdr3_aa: CASSARGRQEKLFF
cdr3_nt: TGTGCCAGCAGCGCAAGGGGGAGGCAAGAAAAACTGTTTTTT

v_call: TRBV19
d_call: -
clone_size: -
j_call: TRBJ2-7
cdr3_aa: CATVSRSYEQYF
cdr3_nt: TGTGCTACAGTATCCAGGTCCTACGAGCAGTACTTC

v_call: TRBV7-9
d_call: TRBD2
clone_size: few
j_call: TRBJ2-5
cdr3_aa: CASSLGTSATQETQYF
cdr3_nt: TGTGCCAGCAGCTTGGGGACTAGCGCAACTCAAGAGACCCAGTACTTC

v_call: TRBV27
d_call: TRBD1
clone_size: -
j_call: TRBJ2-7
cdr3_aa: CASLDRGEQYF
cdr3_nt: TGTGCCAGCCTAGACAGGGGTGAGCAGTACTTC

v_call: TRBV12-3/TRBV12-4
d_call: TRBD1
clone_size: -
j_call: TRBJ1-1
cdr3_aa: CASSSDRGAEGTEAFF
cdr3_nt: TGTGCCAGCAGTTCCGACAGGGGGGCCGAGGGGACTGAAGCTTTCTTT

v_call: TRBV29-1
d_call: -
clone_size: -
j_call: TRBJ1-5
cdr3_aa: CSVVGVPNQPQHF
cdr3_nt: TGCAGCGTTGTCGGAGTACCTAATCAGCCCCAGCATTTT

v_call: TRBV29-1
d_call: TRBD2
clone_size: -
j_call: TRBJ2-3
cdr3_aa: CSVEGTSGTTDTQYF
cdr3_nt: TGCAGCGTTGAAGGGACTAGCGGCACCACAGATACGCAGTATTTT

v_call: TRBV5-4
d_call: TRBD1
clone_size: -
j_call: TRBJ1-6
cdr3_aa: CASSQQGVENSPLHF
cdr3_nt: TGTGCCAGCAGCCAACAGGGGGTAGAAAATTCACCCCTCCACTTT

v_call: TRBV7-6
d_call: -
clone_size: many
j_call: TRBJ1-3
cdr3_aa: CASSYRLPWWGNSGNTIYF
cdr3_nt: TGTGCCAGCAGCTACCGATTACCTTGGTGGGGGAACTCTGGAAACACCATATATTTT

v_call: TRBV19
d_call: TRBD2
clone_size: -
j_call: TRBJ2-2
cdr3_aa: CACRTSGTTGELFF
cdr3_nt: TGTGCCTGCCGGACTAGCGGGACGACCGGGGAGCTGTTTTTT

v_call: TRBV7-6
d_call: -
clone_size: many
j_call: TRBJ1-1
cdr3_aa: CASSFGRQVGTEAFF
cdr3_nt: TGTGCCAGCAGCTTTGGGAGACAGGTGGGCACTGAAGCTTTCTTT

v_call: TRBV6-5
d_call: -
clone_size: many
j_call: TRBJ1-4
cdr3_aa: CASSYSMVRHLATNEKLFF
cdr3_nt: TGTGCCAGCAGTTACTCGATGGTTCGGCACCTCGCAACTAATGAAAAACTGTTTTTT

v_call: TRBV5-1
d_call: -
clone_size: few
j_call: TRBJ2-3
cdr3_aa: CASSPGPGADTQYF
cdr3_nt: TGCGCCAGCAGCCCGGGACCAGGCGCAGATACGCAGTATTTT

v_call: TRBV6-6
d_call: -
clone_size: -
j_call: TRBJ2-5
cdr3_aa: CASSYSSGAQYF
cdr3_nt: TGTGCCAGCAGTTACTCGAGTGGGGCCCAGTACTTC

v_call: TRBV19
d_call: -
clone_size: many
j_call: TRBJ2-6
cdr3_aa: CASSRRETYSSGANVLTF
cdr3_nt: TGTGCCAGTAGTAGGAGGGAGACCTACTCCTCTGGGGCCAACGTCCTGACTTTC

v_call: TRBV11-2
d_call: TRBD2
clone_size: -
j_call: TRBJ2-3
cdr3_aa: CASSLDTASGRLSF
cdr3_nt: TGTGCCAGCAGCTTAGATACTGCTAGCGGGAGGTTGAGTTTT

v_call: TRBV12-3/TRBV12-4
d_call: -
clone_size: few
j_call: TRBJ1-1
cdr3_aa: CASRTTGKNTEAFF
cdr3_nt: TGTGCCAGCAGAACCACAGGGAAGAACACTGAAGCTTTCTTT

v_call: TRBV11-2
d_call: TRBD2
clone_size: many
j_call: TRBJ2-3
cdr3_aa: CASSLGLAGESTDTQYF
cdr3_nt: TGTGCCAGCAGCCTGGGACTAGCGGGGGAATCCACAGATACGCAGTATTTT

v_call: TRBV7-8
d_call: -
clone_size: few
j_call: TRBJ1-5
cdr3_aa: CASSSDTGSNQPQHF
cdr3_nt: TGTGCCAGCAGCTCGGATACAGGGAGCAATCAGCCCCAGCATTTT

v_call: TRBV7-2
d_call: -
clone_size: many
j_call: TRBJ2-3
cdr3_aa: CASSLEQLTDTQYF
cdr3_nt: TGTGCCAGCAGCTTAGAACAGCTCACAGATACGCAGTATTTT

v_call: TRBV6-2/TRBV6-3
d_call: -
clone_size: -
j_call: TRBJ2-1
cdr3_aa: CASSLLSTEYNEQFF
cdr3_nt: TGTGCCAGCAGTCTCCTATCGACCGAGTACAATGAGCAGTTCTTC

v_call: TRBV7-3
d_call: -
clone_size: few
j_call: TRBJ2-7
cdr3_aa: CASSSGSEQYF
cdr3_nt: TGTGCCAGCAGCTCCGGGAGCGAGCAGTACTTC

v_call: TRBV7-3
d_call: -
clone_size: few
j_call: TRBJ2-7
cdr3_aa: CASSAQIGGLPPEQYF
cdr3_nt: TGTGCCAGCAGCGCCCAGATAGGTGGACTACCACCCGAGCAGTACTTC

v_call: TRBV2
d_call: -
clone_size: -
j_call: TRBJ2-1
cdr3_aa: CASRVGEGNEQFF
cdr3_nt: TGTGCCAGCCGGGTTGGTGAGGGGAATGAGCAGTTCTTC

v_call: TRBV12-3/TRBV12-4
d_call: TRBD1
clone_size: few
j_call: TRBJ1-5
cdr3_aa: CASSRQGNNQPQHF
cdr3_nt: TGTGCCAGCAGCAGACAGGGGAACAATCAGCCCCAGCATTTT

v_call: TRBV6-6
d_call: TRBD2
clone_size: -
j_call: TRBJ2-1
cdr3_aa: CASNYGGPSGRVKNSYNEQFF
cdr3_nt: TGTGCCAGCAACTATGGGGGCCCTAGCGGGAGGGTGAAAAACTCCTACAATGAGCAGTTCTTC

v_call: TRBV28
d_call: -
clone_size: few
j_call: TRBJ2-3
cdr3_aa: CASRNTGIDTQYF
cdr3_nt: TGTGCCAGCAGAAACACAGGGATAGATACGCAGTATTTT

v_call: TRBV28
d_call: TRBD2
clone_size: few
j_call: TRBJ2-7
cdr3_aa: CASRTHPGLAGYEQYF
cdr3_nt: TGTGCCAGCAGAACACATCCGGGACTAGCGGGCTACGAGCAGTACTTC

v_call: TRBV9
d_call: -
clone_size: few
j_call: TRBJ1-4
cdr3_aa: CASGENEKLFF
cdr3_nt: TGTGCCAGCGGGGAAAATGAAAAACTGTTTTTT

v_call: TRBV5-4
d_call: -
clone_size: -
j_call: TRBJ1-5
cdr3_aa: CAGARENQPQHF
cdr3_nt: TGTGCCGGCGCTCGGGAGAATCAGCCCCAGCATTTT

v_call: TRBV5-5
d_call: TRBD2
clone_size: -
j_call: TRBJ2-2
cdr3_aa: CASSPELAGDSTGELFF
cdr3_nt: TGTGCCAGCAGCCCGGAACTAGCGGGCGACTCCACCGGGGAGCTGTTTTTT

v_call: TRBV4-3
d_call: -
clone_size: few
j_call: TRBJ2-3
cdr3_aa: CASSQDRTGRYTDTQYF
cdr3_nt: TGCGCCAGCAGCCAAGACAGGACGGGTAGATACACAGATACGCAGTATTTT

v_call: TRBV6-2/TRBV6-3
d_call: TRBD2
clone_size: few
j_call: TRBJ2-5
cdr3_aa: CASSYVAGDQETQYF
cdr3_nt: TGTGCCAGCAGTTACGTAGCGGGGGACCAAGAGACCCAGTACTTC

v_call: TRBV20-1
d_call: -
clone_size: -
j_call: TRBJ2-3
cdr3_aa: CSARVPGSTDTQYF
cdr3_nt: TGCAGTGCTAGGGTCCCGGGGAGCACAGATACGCAGTATTTT

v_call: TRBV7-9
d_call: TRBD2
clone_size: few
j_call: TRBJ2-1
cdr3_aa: CASSLGGLAGVYNEQFF
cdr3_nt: TGTGCCAGCAGCTTAGGTGGACTAGCGGGAGTCTACAATGAGCAGTTCTTC

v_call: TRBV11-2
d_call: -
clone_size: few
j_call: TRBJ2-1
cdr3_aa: CASSSWEKNLVEQFF
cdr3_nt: TGTGCCAGCAGTAGCTGGGAGAAGAATCTCGTTGAGCAGTTCTTC

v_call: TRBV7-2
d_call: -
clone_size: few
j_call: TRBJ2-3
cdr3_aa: CASSLLRQDTQYF
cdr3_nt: TGTGCCAGCAGCTTACTACGGCAAGATACGCAGTATTTT

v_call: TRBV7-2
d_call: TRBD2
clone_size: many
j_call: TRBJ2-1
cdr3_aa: CASSSSLAGGPTYNEQFF
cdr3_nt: TGTGCCAGCAGCTCCTCGCTAGCGGGAGGGCCTACCTACAATGAGCAGTTCTTC